This T cell receptor beta chain was found in a study of cytotoxic CD8 clonotypes in ibrutinib-treated CLL. In the study overall: After median roughly 68 months, around 14 stayed in remission, about twelve progressed; responses roughly 24 partial, 2 complete.

Study results and limitations: Clonality climbed at ibrutinib response, then dropped toward baseline at progression.

Germline V gene data show CDR1 as MNHEY and CDR2 as SMNVEV (reference sequence). Unmatched junction bases numbered 9, after V lost 5 bases and J lost 8 bases. The CDR3 is 15 amino acids. Comment on this clone: What it binds is unknown.

The table came from immunoSEQ multiplex PCR; TCRdb's copy has only in-frame clones and leaves some out. Among approximately 330,000 clones listed, 70% to 80% were seen once. The source was PBMCs, collected before ibrutinib treatment. This TCR derives from a human donor with chronic lymphocytic leukemia. V usage is TRBV27 and J usage is TRBJ1-4; 9 bases are a match to TRBD1. The CDR3 nucleotides are TGTGCCAGCAGTCGCACCGGGACAGGGACCGAAAAACTGTTTTTT. This codes for CASSRTGTGTEKLFF. Full variable domain (remainder filled in from reference TRBV27 and TRBJ1-4): EAQVTQNPRYLITVTGKKLTVTCSQNMNHEYMSWYRQDPGLGLRQIYYSMNVEVTDKGDVPEGYKVSRKEKRNFPLILESPSPNQTSLYFCASSRTGTGTEKLFFGSGTQLSVL.